These 22 T cell receptor beta chains were sequenced from one sample in a study of blood T cell repertoires in COVID-19. Only in-frame clones appear in the TCRdb table, and some are missing; sequencing was by immunoSEQ multiplex PCR. The table has 250,000 to 400,000 clones, 75% to 90% seen once. Sequencing used PBMCs or T cells enriched from blood (not recorded which). Receptor source: a woman aged 25 to 39 who had been exposed to COVID-19.

The chain joins TRBV4-2 to TRBJ1-1; TRBD1 aligns across 8 bases. The germline V gene has CDR1 LGHNA and CDR2 YNFKEQ. With 2 bases clipped from V and 5 bases from J, the junction kept 4 bases outside the gene matches. There are 14 residues in the CDR3. The CDR3 DNA reads as TGTGCCAGCAGCCAATTACAGGGGGTAACTGAAGCTTTCTTT. This translates into CASSQLQGVTEAFF.

The V and J genes are TRBV30 and TRBJ1-6, with TRBD1 identical over 7 bases. V dropped 1 base and J dropped 7; count of bases not matched to a gene: 10. Germline lookup yields CDR1 GTSNPN and CDR2 SVGIG (reference sequence). This CDR3 has 16 residues. Here the CDR3 DNA reads TGTGCCTGGAGTGAATCTGAACAGGGGTACAATTCACCCCTCCACTTT. This gives the protein CAWSESEQGYNSPLHF.

This chain joins TRBV6-6 and TRBJ1-4; 9 nucleotides align to TRBD1. The germline gives CDR1 MNHNY, CDR2 SVGAGI (reference sequence). This CDR3 has 14 residues. With 6 bases clipped from V and 6 bases from J, the junction kept 5 bases outside the gene matches. This chain's CDR3 is CASRTGDRDEKLFF. CDR3 nucleotides: TGTGCCAGCAGGACGGGGGACAGGGATGAAAAACTGTTTTTT.

This chain links TRBV7-9 with TRBJ1-5; TRBD1 matches at 8 bases. Looked up from germline, CDR1 is SEHNR and CDR2 is FQNEAQ (reference sequence). The CDR3 spans 16 residues. With V trimmed by 1 base and J by 4 bases, 6 bases remained unmatched. The DNA for the CDR3 is TGTGCCAGCAGCTTAGTAGGCAGGGGGCGAAATCAGCCCCAGCATTTT. Its translation: CASSLVGRGRNQPQHF.

The genes are TRBV18 and TRBJ2-2; 8 nucleotides agree with TRBD1. J gave up 6 bases and V 2 bases, and 5 bases lay outside the gene matches. Germline loops: CDR1 KGHSH, CDR2 LQKENI. The CDR3 runs 15 residues. The CDR3 nucleotides read TGTGCCAGCTCACCAGCAGGGGGCGCTGCCGGGGAGCTGTTTTTT. It codes for CASSPAGGAAGELFF.

V and J are TRBV5-1 and TRBJ1-5, with 8 bases lining up with TRBD1. This CDR3 is 16 amino acids long. V shed 0 bases and J 3 bases; nucleotides not matched to a gene: 5. Germline assignment: CDR1 SGHRS and CDR2 YFSETQ. CDR3 amino acids: CASSLDGQGYNQPQHF. CDR3 coding DNA: TGCGCCAGCAGCTTGGATGGACAGGGCTACAATCAGCCCCAGCATTTT.

In nucleotides, the CDR3 is TGTGCCAGCAGCTTAGTTCAGGTCAGGGCTGATGAGCAGTTCTTC. The encoded protein is CASSLVQVRADEQFF. The chain carries TRBV11-1 and TRBJ2-1, with TRBD1 as a possible D gene (5 bases). Germline lookup yields CDR1 SGHAT and CDR2 FQDESV (reference sequence). The length of the CDR3 is 15 residues. The V gene lost 1 base and the J gene lost 8 bases, with 15 bases spanning the gap. Filled out from reference TRBV11-1 and TRBJ2-1, the complete variable domain reads EAEVAQSPRYKITEKSQAVAFWCDPISGHATLYWYRQILGQGPELLVQFQDESVVDDSQLPKDRFSAERLKGVDSTLKIQPAELGDSAMYLCASSLVQVRADEQFFGPGTRLTVL.

V usage is TRBV9 and J usage is TRBJ2-6, with TRBD1 as a possible D gene (8 bases). The length of the CDR3 is 18 residues. Per germline, CDR1 SGDLS and CDR2 YYNGEE. Trimming stripped 0 bases from V and 4 bases from J, with 17 bases between. CDR3 residues: CASSVVQGGPLGANVLTF. CDR3 DNA sequence: TGTGCCAGCAGCGTAGTACAGGGGGGGCCTTTGGGGGCCAACGTCCTGACTTTC.

This clone was detected once. This sequence joins TRBV30 and TRBJ1-1, with D perhaps TRBD1 (5 bases). Trimming took off 3 bases at V and 4 bases at J, with 15 bases between the two ends. This CDR3 is 14 amino acids long. Germline values: CDR1 GTSNPN, CDR2 SVGIG (reference sequence). This CDR3 reads CAWSSTPGGTEAFF. The CDR3 DNA sequence: TGTGCCTGGAGCTCTACTCCGGGGGGCACTGAAGCTTTCTTT.

The sample holds a few counts of this clone. The gene calls are TRBV4-2 and TRBJ2-7; the D gene is possibly TRBD2 (6 bases). In germline, CDR1 is LGHNA, CDR2 YNFKEQ. Between the trimmed V and J ends, which lost 1 base and 7 bases, there was a span of 11 bases. The CDR3 covers 13 residues. CDR3 coding DNA: TGTGCCAGCAGCCAAGTCCTGGAGGGAGAGCAGTACTTC. Translation: CASSQVLEGEQYF.

This sequence joins TRBV24-1 and TRBJ1-6, with TRBD1 as a possible D gene (5 bases). Trimming removed 11 bases at V and 7 bases at J, with 23 bases between. CDR3 length: 16 residues. Germline CDR1 and CDR2: KGHDR and SFDVKD. The CDR3: CAISSFPGTQNSPLHF. CDR3 coding DNA: TGTGCCATTTCATCGTTCCCCGGGACTCAGAATTCACCCCTCCACTTT.

The chain is built from TRBV24-1 and TRBJ2-5; the D is unclear. Deletions cut 0 bases from V and 4 bases from J, with 2 bases between. The CDR3 is 12 amino acids. Germline loops: CDR1 KGHDR, CDR2 SFDVKD. CDR3 region: CATSDLRETQYF. CDR3 in DNA: TGTGCCACCAGTGATTTGCGAGAGACCCAGTACTTC.

The chain joins TRBV7-6 to TRBJ2-5; tentative D call: TRBD2 (6 bases). This CDR3 is built from 13 residues. V lost 3 bases, J lost 7 bases, and 12 bases lay in between. Germline values: CDR1 SGHVS, CDR2 FNYEAQ. CDR3 loop: CASSFGEDGTQYF. The CDR3 coding sequence is TGTGCCAGCAGCTTTGGGGAGGACGGGACCCAGTACTTC.

The V gene is TRBV29-1, the J gene TRBJ1-2, with 7 bases identical to TRBD1. This CDR3 comprises 12 residues. The V gene's germline CDR1 is SQVTM and CDR2 ANQGSEA. Trimming at V came to 5 bases and at J to 3 bases, leaving 3 bases not matched to a gene. CDR3 in DNA: TGCAGCGTTCCGCAGGGGGACTATGGCTACACCTTC. Translating gives CSVPQGDYGYTF.

The chain joins TRBV2 to TRBJ1-4; D perhaps matches TRBD1 (6 bases). Germline lookup yields CDR1 SNHLY and CDR2 FYNNEI. The CDR3 consists of 14 residues. Trimming pared 4 bases from V and 8 bases from J, leaving 14 bases between. CDR3 loop: CASSALQGFEKLFF. CDR3 DNA sequence: TGTGCCAGCAGTGCCCTACAGGGTTTCGAAAAACTGTTTTTT.

The chain uses TRBV14 and TRBJ2-7; D is unclear. The CDR3 runs 14 residues. Trimming left V 0 bases short and J 3 bases short, with 9 bases between. The germline V gene has CDR1 SGHDN and CDR2 FVKESK. The CDR3 loop is CASSQDYGGYEQYF. The CDR3 bases are TGTGCCAGCAGCCAAGATTACGGTGGCTACGAGCAGTACTTC.

V usage is TRBV19 and J usage is TRBJ1-2; TRBD1 is a possible D gene (6 bases). Germline V gene sequence: CDR1 LNHDA, CDR2 SQIVND (reference sequence). Trimming removed 8 bases from V and 6 bases from J, with 22 bases in between. The CDR3 loop spans 15 amino acids. CDR3 amino acids: CASLPPRGVRDGYTF. CDR3 nucleotide sequence: TGTGCCAGTCTCCCCCCCAGGGGAGTTAGGGATGGCTACACCTTC. Supplemented by reference TRBV19 and TRBJ1-2, the full variable domain reads DGGITQSPKYLFRKEGQNVTLSCEQNLNHDAMYWYRQDPGQGLRLIYYSQIVNDFQKGDIAEGYSVSREKKESFPLTVTSAQKNPTAFYLCASLPPRGVRDGYTFGSGTRLTVV.

This chain connects TRBV15 to TRBJ2-5; D ambiguous. With 1 base removed from V and 1 base from J, the gap between germline ends came to 7 bases. The germline CDR1 and CDR2 sequences are LNHNV and YYDKDF (reference sequence). The CDR3 has 14 amino acids. CDR3 DNA: TGTGCCACCAGCAGAGCTGGTAGCCAAGAGACCCAGTACTTC. This codes for CATSRAGSQETQYF.

The V call is TRBV2, the J call TRBJ1-5; D may be TRBD1 (6 bases). V lost 5 bases to trimming and J lost 5 bases, with 10 bases between them. The CDR3 contains 13 residues. Looked up from germline, CDR1 is SNHLY and CDR2 is FYNNEI. The CDR3 DNA is TGTGCCAGCAGTAACAGGGTTGATCAGCCCCAGCATTTT. Translated: CASSNRVDQPQHF. Full variable domain (rest looked up from reference TRBV2 and TRBJ1-5): EPEVTQTPSHQVTQMGQEVILRCVPISNHLYFYWYRQILGQKVEFLVSFYNNEISEKSEIFDDQFSVERPDGSNFTLKIRSTKLEDSAMYFCASSNRVDQPQHFGDGTRLSIL.

V is TRBV18 and J is TRBJ1-5, with 7 positions matching TRBD1. The CDR3 runs to 15 residues. The V and J ends lost 3 bases and 3 bases, in that order; junction bases with no gene match: 5. CDR1 is KGHSH, CDR2 LQKENI, per germline. CDR3 protein: CASSPIQGSNQPQHF. In DNA form, the CDR3 reads TGTGCCAGCTCACCTATACAGGGGTCCAATCAGCCCCAGCATTTT.

V usage is TRBV7-3 and J usage is TRBJ1-6; D may be TRBD1 (6 bases). CDR1 SGHTA and CDR2 FQGTGA come from the germline V gene. Deletions cut 1 base from V and 3 bases from J, with 10 bases between. The CDR3 consists of 16 residues. In DNA form, the CDR3 reads TGTGCCAGCAGCTTAAGAGGGACAATCTATAATTCACCCCTCCACTTT. Translation: CASSLRGTIYNSPLHF.

V usage is TRBV25-1 and J usage is TRBJ1-2; TRBD1 might be the D (6 bases). Per germline, CDR1 MGHDK and CDR2 SYGVNS. Trimming cost V 5 bases and J 6 bases, with 13 bases left between them. CDR3 length: 13 residues. In nucleotides, the CDR3 is TGTGCCAGCAGTCAGCAGGGGACTAATGGCTACACCTTC. Translating it yields CASSQQGTNGYTF.